Listed below are T cell receptor beta chains from one sample, sequenced in a study of blood T cell repertoires in COVID-19. Data came from immunoSEQ multiplex PCR; TCRdb stores just in-frame clones and leaves some out. The sample includes approximately 91,000 clones, 75% to 85% of them seen just once. Material: peripheral blood. The receptors come from a man aged 65-85 years with acute or convalescent COVID-19. The CDR3 runs from the conserved cysteine through the conserved F or W. A D gene is named only where the DNA matches it firmly. The listing skips clone size in some rows; elsewhere it reads once, few, many or a size class.

TRBJ1-1 TRBV7-9 . . CASSLGGEAFF
TRBJ2-1 TRBV3-1/TRBV3-2 TRBD2 few CASSHVRLANNEQFF
TRBJ2-7 TRBV28 . . CASRGLGRNEQYF
TRBJ2-7 TRBV4-1 . . CASSQDDRTYEQYF
TRBJ1-5 TRBV5-5 . . CASSPLPTGSNQPQHF
TRBJ2-3 TRBV19 . . CATSRRTPSTDTQYF
TRBJ1-1 TRBV6-6 TRBD1 . CASSPGTGAPMNTEAFF
TRBJ2-3 TRBV7-2 TRBD2 . CASSSQPGTSGVTQYF
TRBJ2-5 TRBV5-1 TRBD2 . CASSLILAGGIQETQYF
TRBJ1-6 TRBV7-2 . few CASSLSLGLDNSPLHF
TRBJ1-5 TRBV12-3/TRBV12-4 . . CASTTSLGQPQHF
TRBJ2-7 TRBV23-1 TRBD1 . CASSQGQGAPGTYEQYF
TRBJ1-6 TRBV27 TRBD1 . CASKLTGAFYNSPLHF
TRBJ2-3 TRBV5-1 . . CASSLGSSLSTDTQYF
TRBJ1-2 TRBV24-1 TRBD1 . CATSERRQGGDGYTF
TRBJ2-6 TRBV28 TRBD2 . CASRPGLARGANVLTF
TRBJ2-7 TRBV7-8 . . CASTPGYEQYF
TRBJ1-4 TRBV28 TRBD1 . CASSLTGGLTMGEKLFF
TRBJ1-1 TRBV4-2 TRBD1 . CASRQGAEAFF
TRBJ2-7 TRBV5-6 TRBD1 . CASSQTGGYEQYF
TRBJ2-5 TRBV5-1 TRBD1 . CASSSGTAQETQYF
TRBJ1-5 TRBV4-2 TRBD1 . CASSQAWAGGSNQPQHF
TRBJ2-3 TRBV30 TRBD1 . CAAHRGADTQYF
TRBJ2-1 TRBV9 TRBD2 once CASSPGTSGRVPYNEQFF
TRBJ2-1 TRBV7-2 TRBD1 . CASSLRDRARGEQFF
TRBJ1-1 TRBV7-9 TRBD1 . CASSLGARQGAEAFF
TRBJ2-1 TRBV7-3 TRBD2 . CASSGTSGSYNEQFF
TRBJ1-5 TRBV19 . . CASETPGKGSQPQHF
TRBJ1-1 TRBV2 . . CASSVGGSTEAFF
TRBJ1-2 TRBV20-1 . once CSVYRLYGYTF
TRBJ2-5 TRBV30 TRBD2 . CAWKRGLAGEETQYF
TRBJ2-5 TRBV5-6 TRBD1 . CASSLGPGQTTGTQYF
TRBJ2-1 TRBV7-2 . . CASSPLAGYNEQFF
TRBJ2-3 TRBV18 . . CASSPPGAMRADTQYF
TRBJ1-3 TRBV7-9 . . CASSLVGPSKQYSGNTIYF
TRBJ1-2 TRBV28 . . CASSPPSYGYTF
TRBJ2-7 TRBV29-1 . . CSGGMHGPDSSYEQYF
TRBJ1-2 TRBV24-1 . . CATRDGGGGYTF
TRBJ2-7 TRBV28 TRBD1 few CASSTVGQGYYEQYF
TRBJ2-5 TRBV24-1 . . CATSENRRTPYQETQYF
TRBJ1-3 TRBV9 TRBD1 few CASSGGQGLGNTIYF
TRBJ1-3 TRBV19 . few CASSIGRTVASSTIYF
TRBJ1-3 TRBV18 . few CATSDTSGNTIYF
TRBJ2-7 TRBV7-9 TRBD1 . CATQSGGQVYEQYF
TRBJ1-3 TRBV28 . . CASSLGGVSGNTIYF
TRBJ2-1 TRBV28 . once CASSLPGDNEQFF